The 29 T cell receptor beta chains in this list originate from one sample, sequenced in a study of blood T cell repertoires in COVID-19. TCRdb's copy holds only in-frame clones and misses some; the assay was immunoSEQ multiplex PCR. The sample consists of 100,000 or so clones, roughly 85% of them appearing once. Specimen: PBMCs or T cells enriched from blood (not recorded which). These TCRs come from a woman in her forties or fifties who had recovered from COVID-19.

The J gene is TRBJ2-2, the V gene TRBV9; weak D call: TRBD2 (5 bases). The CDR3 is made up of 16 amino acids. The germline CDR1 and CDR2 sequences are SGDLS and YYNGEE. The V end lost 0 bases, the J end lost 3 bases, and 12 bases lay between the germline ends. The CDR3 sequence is CASSVAGSWDTGELFF. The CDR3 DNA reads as TGTGCCAGCAGCGTAGCGGGAAGTTGGGACACCGGGGAGCTGTTTTTT. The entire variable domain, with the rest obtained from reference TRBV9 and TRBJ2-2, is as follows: DSGVTQTPKHLITATGQRVTLRCSPRSGDLSVYWYQQSLDQGLQFLIQYYNGEERAKGNILERFSAQQFPDLHSELNLSSLELGDSALYFCASSVAGSWDTGELFFGEGSRLTVL.

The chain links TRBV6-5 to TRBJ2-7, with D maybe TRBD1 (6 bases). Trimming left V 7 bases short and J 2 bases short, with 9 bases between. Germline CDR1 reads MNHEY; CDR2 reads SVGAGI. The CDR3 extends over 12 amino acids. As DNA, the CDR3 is TGTGCCAGCAAACAGGGAACCTACGAGCAGTACTTC. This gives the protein CASKQGTYEQYF.

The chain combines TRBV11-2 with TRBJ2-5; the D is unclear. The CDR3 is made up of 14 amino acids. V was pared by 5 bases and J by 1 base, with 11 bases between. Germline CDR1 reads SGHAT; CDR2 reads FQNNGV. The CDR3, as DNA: TGTGCCAGCAGCCCGAGGTGGCTCCAAGAGACCCAGTACTTC. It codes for CASSPRWLQETQYF.

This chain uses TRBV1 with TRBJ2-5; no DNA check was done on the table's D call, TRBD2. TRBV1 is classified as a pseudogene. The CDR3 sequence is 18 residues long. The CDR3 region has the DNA TGCACCAGCAGCCAAGAAATCGATCGGAGGGGTACCCAAGAGACCCAGTACTTC. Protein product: CTSSQEIDRRGTQETQYF.

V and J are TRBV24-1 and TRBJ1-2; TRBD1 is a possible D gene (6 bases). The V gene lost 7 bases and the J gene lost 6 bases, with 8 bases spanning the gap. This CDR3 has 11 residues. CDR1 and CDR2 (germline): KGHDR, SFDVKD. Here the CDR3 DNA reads TGTGCCACCAGACAGGGCGATGGCTACACCTTC. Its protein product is CATRQGDGYTF.

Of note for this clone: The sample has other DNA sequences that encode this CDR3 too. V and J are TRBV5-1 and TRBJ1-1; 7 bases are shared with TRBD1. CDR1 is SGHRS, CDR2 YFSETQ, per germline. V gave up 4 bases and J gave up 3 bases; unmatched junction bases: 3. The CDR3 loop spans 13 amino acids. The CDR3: CASSSTGDTEAFF. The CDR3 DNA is TGCGCCAGCAGCAGCACAGGGGACACTGAAGCTTTCTTT.

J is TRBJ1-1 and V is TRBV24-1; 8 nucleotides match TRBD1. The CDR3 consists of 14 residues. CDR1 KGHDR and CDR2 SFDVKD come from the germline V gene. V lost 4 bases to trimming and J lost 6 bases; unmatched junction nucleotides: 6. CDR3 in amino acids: CATSESGQGAEAFF. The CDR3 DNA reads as TGTGCCACCAGTGAAAGCGGACAGGGAGCTGAAGCTTTCTTT.

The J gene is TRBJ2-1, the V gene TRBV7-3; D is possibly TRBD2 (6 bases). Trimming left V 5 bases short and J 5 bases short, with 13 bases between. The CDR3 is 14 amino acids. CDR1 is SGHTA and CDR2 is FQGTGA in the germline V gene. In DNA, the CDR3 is TGTGCCAGCAGCCAGAACTGGGGGGACAATGAGCAGTTCTTC. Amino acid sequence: CASSQNWGDNEQFF.

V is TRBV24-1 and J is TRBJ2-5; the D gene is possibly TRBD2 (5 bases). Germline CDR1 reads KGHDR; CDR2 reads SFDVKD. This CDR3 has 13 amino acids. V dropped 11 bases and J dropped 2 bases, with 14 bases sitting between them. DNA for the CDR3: TGTGCCAGTTCCCTAGGAGGACAAGAGACCCAGTACTTC. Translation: CASSLGGQETQYF.

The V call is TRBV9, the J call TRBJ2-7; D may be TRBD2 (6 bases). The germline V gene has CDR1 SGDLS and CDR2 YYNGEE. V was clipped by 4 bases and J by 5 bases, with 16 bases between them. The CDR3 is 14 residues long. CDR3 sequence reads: CASSSRTGVDEQYF. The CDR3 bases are TGTGCCAGCAGCTCACGCACGGGAGTAGACGAGCAGTACTTC.

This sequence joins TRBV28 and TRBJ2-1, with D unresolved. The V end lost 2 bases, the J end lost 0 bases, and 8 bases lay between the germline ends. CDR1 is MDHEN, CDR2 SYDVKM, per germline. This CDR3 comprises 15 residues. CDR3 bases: TGTGCCAGCAGTTTAGTCCTGAGCTCCTACAATGAGCAGTTCTTC. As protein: CASSLVLSSYNEQFF.

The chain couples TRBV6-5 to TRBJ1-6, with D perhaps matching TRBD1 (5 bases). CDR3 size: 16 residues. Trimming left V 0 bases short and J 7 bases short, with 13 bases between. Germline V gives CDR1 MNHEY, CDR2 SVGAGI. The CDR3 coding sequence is TGTGCCAGCAGTTACTCTATAGACAGCACCAATTCACCCCTCCACTTT. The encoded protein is CASSYSIDSTNSPLHF.

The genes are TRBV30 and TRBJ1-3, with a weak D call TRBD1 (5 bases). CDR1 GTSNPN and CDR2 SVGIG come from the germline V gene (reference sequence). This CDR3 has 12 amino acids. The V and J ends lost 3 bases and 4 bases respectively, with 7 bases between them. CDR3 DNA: TGTGCCTGGAGGACAGACGGAAACACCATATATTTT. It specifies CAWRTDGNTIYF.

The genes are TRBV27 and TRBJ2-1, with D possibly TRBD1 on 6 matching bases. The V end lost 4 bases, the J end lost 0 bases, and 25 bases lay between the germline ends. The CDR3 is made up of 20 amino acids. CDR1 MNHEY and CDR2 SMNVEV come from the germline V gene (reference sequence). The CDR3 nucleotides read TGTGCCAGCAGTTCACCCTCCGGGACACGGAGGACATTCTCCTACAATGAGCAGTTCTTC. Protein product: CASSSPSGTRRTFSYNEQFF.

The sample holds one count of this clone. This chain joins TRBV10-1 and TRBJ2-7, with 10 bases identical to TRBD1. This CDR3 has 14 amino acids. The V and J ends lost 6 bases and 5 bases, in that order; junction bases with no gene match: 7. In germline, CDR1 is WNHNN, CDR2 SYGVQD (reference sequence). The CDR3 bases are TGCGCCAGCAGCGACCGGGACAGGGGCCACGAGCAGTACTTC. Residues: CASSDRDRGHEQYF.

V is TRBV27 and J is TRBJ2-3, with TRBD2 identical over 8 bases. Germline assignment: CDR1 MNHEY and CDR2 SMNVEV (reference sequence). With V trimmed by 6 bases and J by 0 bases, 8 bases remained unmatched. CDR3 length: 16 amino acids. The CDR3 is CASSYLAGTSTDTQYF. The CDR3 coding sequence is TGTGCCAGCAGCTATTTAGCGGGGACTAGCACAGATACGCAGTATTTT.

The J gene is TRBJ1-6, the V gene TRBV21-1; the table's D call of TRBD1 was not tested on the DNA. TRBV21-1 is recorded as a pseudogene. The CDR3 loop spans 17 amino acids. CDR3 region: CASSKRDRGRGNSPLHF. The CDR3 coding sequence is TGTGCCAGCAGCAAAAGGGACAGGGGGCGCGGAAATTCACCCCTCCACTTT.

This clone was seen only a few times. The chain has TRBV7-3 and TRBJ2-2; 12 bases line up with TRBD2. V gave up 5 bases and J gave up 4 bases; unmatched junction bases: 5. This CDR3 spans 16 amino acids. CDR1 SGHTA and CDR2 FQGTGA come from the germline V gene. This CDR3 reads CASSGLAGGVTGELFF. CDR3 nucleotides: TGTGCCAGCAGCGGCCTAGCGGGAGGGGTCACCGGGGAGCTGTTTTTT.

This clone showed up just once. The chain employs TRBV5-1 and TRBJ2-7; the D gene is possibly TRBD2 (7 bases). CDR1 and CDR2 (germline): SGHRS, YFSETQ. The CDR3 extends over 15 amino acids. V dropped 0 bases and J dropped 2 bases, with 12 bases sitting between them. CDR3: CASSLDGGPTYEQYF. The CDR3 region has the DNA TGCGCCAGCAGCTTGGACGGGGGGCCCACCTACGAGCAGTACTTC.

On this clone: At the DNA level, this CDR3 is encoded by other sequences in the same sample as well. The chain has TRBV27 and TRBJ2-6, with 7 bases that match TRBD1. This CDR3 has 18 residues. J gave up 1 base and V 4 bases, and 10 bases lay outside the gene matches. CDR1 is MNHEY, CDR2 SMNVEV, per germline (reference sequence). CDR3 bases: TGTGCCAGCAGTTGGGGAAGGGACAGAGCTTCTGGGGCCAACGTCCTGACTTTC. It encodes CASSWGRDRASGANVLTF.

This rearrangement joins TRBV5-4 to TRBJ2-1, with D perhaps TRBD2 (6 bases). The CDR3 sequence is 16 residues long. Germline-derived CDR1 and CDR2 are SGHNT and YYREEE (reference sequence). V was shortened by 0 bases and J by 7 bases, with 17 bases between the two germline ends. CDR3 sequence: CASSLGGGAPNNEQFF. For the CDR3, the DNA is TGTGCCAGCAGCTTGGGGGGAGGAGCCCCAAATAATGAGCAGTTCTTC.

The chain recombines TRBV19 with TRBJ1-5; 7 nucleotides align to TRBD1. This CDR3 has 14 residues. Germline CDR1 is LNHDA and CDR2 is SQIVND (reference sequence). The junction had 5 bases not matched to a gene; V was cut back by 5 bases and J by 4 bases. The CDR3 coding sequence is TGTGCCAGTAGTTCAGGGACAGCTAATCAGCCCCAGCATTTT. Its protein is CASSSGTANQPQHF.

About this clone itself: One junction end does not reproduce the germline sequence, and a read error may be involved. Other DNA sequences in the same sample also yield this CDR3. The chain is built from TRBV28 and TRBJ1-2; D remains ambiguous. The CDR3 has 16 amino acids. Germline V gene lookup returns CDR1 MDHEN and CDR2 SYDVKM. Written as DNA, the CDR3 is TGCGCCAGCAGTTCCCGAAAGGGAGTCTATAACTATGGCTACACCTTC. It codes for CASSSRKGVYNYGYTF.

CDR3 in amino acids: CASSPQGDNEQFF. The CDR3 DNA reads TGTGCCAGCAGCCCACAGGGGGACAATGAGCAGTTCTTC. The chain recombines TRBV4-2 with TRBJ2-1; 8 bases align to TRBD1. The CDR3 is made up of 13 amino acids. From germline, CDR1 is LGHNA and CDR2 YNFKEQ. The V segment lost 4 bases and the J segment 5 bases; nucleotides outside the gene matches: 1.

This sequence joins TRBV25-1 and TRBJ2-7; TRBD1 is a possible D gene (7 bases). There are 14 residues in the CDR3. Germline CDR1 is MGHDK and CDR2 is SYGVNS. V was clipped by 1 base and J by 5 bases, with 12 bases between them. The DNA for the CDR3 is TGTGCCAGCAGTGAATTGGGCAGGGGGGACGAGCAGTACTTC. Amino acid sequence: CASSELGRGDEQYF.

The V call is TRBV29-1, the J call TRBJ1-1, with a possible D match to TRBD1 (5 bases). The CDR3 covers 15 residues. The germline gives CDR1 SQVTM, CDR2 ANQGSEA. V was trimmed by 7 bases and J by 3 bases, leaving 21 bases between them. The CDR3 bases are TGCAGCGGTAGATATCTGGGGGGGGTGGACACTGAAGCTTTCTTT. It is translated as CSGRYLGGVDTEAFF.

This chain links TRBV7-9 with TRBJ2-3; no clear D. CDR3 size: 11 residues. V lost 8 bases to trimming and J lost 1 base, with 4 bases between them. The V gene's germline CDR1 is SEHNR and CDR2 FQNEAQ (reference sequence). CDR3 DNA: TGTGCCAGCCATGGCACAGATACGCAGTATTTT. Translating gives CASHGTDTQYF.

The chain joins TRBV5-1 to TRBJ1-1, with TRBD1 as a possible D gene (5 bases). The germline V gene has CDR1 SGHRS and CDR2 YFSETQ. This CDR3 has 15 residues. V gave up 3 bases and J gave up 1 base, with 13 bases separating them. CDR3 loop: CASSSGGTPNTEAFF. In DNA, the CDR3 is TGCGCCAGCAGCTCCGGGGGGACGCCGAACACTGAAGCTTTCTTT. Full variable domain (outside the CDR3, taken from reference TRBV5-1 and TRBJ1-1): KAGVTQTPRYLIKTRGQQVTLSCSPISGHRSVSWYQQTPGQGLQFLFEYFSETQRNKGNFPGRFSGRQFSNSRSEMNVSTLELGDSALYLCASSSGGTPNTEAFFGQGTRLTVV.

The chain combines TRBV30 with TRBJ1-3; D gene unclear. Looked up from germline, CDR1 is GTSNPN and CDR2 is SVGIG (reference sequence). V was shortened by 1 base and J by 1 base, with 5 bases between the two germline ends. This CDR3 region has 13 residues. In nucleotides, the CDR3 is TGTGCCTGGAGTGGGAGGTCTGGAAACACCATATATTTT. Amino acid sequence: CAWSGRSGNTIYF.